This is a list of T cell receptor beta chains from one sample in a study of blood T cell repertoires in COVID-19. Profiling relied on immunoSEQ multiplex PCR, and the TCRdb table lists in-frame clones only, not all of them. The data contain 250,000 to 300,000 clones, almost 85% of them seen just once; the ten biggest clones take up 5.1%. The sequenced material came from peripheral blood. The receptor set was obtained from a man aged 45 to 65 with active or convalescent COVID-19. CDR3s include the opening cysteine and the closing phenylalanine or tryptophan. Fields, in order: CDR3 length, V gene, J gene, CDR3 protein.

length: 16
V: TRBV5-6
J: TRBJ2-1
CDR3: CASSQGWTSSYNEQFF

length: 15
V: TRBV27
J: TRBJ2-5
CDR3: CASSSRVAGVETQYF

length: 16
V: TRBV7-8
J: TRBJ1-1
CDR3: CASSLEAGQGRVEAFF

length: 12
V: TRBV30
J: TRBJ1-6
CDR3: CAWMGYRGPLHF

length: 18
V: TRBV7-9
J: TRBJ2-1
CDR3: CASRPGQIRLADYNEQFF

length: 17
V: TRBV7-9
J: TRBJ1-1
CDR3: CASSPTPSEQGPSEAFF

length: 13
V: TRBV19
J: TRBJ1-3
CDR3: CASTRGTGNTIYF

length: 16
V: TRBV9
J: TRBJ2-3
CDR3: CASSSIAGGNTDTQYF

length: 15
V: TRBV6-5
J: TRBJ1-4
CDR3: CAGQGSEATNEKLFF

length: 14
V: TRBV12-5
J: TRBJ2-2
CDR3: CASEDRADTGELFF

length: 14
V: TRBV10-3
J: TRBJ1-5
CDR3: CAIGRDRGHQPQHF

length: 15
V: TRBV19
J: TRBJ2-7
CDR3: CASSIGATSSYEQYF

length: 15
V: TRBV11-2
J: TRBJ1-4
CDR3: CASSPVNRGIEKLFF

length: 13
V: TRBV30
J: TRBJ2-7
CDR3: CAWSRDRDHEQYF

length: 14
V: TRBV9
J: TRBJ2-1
CDR3: CASSITGSYNEQFF

length: 15
V: TRBV5-4
J: TRBJ1-6
CDR3: CASSLESSYNSPLHF

length: 15
V: TRBV10-3
J: TRBJ2-2
CDR3: CAIRPGTGITGELFF

length: 15
V: TRBV9
J: TRBJ1-2
CDR3: CASSVAGVGNYGYTF

length: 15
V: TRBV13
J: TRBJ1-4
CDR3: CASSRRDSLREKLFF

length: 17
V: TRBV20-1
J: TRBJ2-3
CDR3: CSASRRRLAGDADTQYF

length: 15
V: TRBV6-6
J: TRBJ1-5
CDR3: CASTTGTGGEQPQHF

length: 14
V: TRBV19
J: TRBJ2-1
CDR3: CASSTGTGYNEQFF

length: 13
V: TRBV6-2/TRBV6-3
J: TRBJ2-7
CDR3: CASRPRTGNEQYF

length: 14
V: TRBV7-2
J: TRBJ2-1
CDR3: CASSPVSYGNEQFF

length: 15
V: TRBV27
J: TRBJ2-7
CDR3: CASSLGGGDSYEQYF

length: 15
V: TRBV9
J: TRBJ1-6
CDR3: CASSVGGSVNSPLHF

length: 16
V: TRBV7-6
J: TRBJ2-1
CDR3: CASSSAGAGKDNEQFF

length: 15
V: TRBV30
J: TRBJ2-3
CDR3: CAWSLKRPTTDTQYF

length: 14
V: TRBV19
J: TRBJ1-5
CDR3: CASRTGGLWQPQHF

length: 16
V: TRBV24-1
J: TRBJ1-4
CDR3: CATSASLVVGREKLFF

length: 13
V: TRBV6-5
J: TRBJ1-1
CDR3: CASWTAENTEAFF

length: 14
V: TRBV20-1
J: TRBJ2-2
CDR3: CSASPSSGTGELFF

length: 15
V: TRBV28
J: TRBJ2-3
CDR3: CASSSYPFGGDTQYF

length: 15
V: TRBV5-1
J: TRBJ1-2
CDR3: CASSLGGPSWAGYTF

length: 11
V: TRBV6-1
J: TRBJ2-7
CDR3: CASSDYYEQYF

length: 17
V: TRBV9
J: TRBJ1-2
CDR3: CASSPRDTGRGNYGYTF

length: 13
V: TRBV2
J: TRBJ1-5
CDR3: CASSPNRDQPQHF

length: 16
V: TRBV9
J: TRBJ2-2
CDR3: CASSVVSGARGGELFF

length: 14
V: TRBV5-8
J: TRBJ1-1
CDR3: CASRFEARNTEAFF

length: 13
V: TRBV19
J: TRBJ1-5
CDR3: CATSQGSKQPQHF

length: 18
V: TRBV5-1
J: TRBJ1-2
CDR3: CASSLGQGETMGNYGYTF

length: 16
V: TRBV11-2
J: TRBJ2-1
CDR3: CASSTPSGRSFREQFF

length: 12
V: TRBV23-1
J: TRBJ1-2
CDR3: CASSQSSTSPTF

length: 16
V: TRBV5-1
J: TRBJ1-2
CDR3: CASSLGQVGSGYGYTF

length: 17
V: TRBV9
J: TRBJ2-3
CDR3: CASSSNSPGQGSTAQYF

length: 15
V: TRBV21-1
J: TRBJ2-7
CDR3: CASSRHEQGAYEQYF

length: 11
V: TRBV12-3/TRBV12-4
J: TRBJ1-2
CDR3: CASSYENGYTF

length: 14
V: TRBV5-1
J: TRBJ1-4
CDR3: CASSSTGREEKLFF

length: 16
V: TRBV19
J: TRBJ1-1
CDR3: CASSINPGGKNTEAFF

length: 17
V: TRBV9
J: TRBJ2-2
CDR3: CASSPRLAGGPAGELFF